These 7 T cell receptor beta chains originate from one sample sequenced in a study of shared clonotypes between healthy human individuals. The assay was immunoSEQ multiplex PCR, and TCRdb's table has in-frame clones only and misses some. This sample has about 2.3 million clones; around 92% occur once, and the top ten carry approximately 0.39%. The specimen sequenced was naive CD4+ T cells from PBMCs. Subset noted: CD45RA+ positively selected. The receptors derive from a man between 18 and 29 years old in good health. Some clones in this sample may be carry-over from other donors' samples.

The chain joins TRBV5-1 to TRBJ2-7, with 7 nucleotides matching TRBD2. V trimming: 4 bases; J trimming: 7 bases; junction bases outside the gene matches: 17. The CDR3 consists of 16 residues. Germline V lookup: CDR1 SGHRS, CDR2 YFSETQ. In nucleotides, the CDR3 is TGCGCCAGCAGCAGGGAGGGTGCACTAGCGTCTGAGGAGCAGTACTTC. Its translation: CASSREGALASEEQYF.

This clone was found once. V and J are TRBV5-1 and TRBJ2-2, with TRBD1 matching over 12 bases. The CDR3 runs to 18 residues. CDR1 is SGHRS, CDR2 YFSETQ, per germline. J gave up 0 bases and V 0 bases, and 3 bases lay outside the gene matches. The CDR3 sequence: CASSLVGQGAANTGELFF. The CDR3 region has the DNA TGCGCCAGCAGCTTGGTGGGACAGGGGGCCGCGAACACCGGGGAGCTGTTTTTT.

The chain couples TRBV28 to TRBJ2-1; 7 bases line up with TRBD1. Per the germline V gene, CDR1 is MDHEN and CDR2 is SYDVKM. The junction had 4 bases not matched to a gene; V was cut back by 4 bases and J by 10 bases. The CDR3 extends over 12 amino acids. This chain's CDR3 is CASSSTGAEQFF. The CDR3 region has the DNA TGTGCCAGCAGTTCCACAGGGGCGGAGCAGTTCTTC.

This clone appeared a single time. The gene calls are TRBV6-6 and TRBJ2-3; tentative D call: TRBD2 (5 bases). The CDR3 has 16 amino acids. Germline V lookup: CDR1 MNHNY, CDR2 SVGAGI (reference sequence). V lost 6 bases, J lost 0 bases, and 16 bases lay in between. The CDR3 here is CASRLPSGPSTDTQYF. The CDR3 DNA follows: TGTGCCAGCAGACTCCCCAGCGGACCTAGCACAGATACGCAGTATTTT.

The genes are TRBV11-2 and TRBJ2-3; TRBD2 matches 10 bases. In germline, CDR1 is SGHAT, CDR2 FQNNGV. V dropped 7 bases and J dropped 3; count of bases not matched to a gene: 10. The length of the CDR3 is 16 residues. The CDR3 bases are TGTGCCAGCACCCAAGGACTAGCGGCGATAACAGATACGCAGTATTTT. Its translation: CASTQGLAAITDTQYF.

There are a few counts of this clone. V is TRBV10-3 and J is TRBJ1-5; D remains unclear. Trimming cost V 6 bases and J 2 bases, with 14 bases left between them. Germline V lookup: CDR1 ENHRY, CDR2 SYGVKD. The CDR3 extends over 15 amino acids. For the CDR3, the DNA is TGTGCCATCAGCTTAGATGGCCTCGGCAATCAGCCCCAGCATTTT. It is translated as CAISLDGLGNQPQHF.

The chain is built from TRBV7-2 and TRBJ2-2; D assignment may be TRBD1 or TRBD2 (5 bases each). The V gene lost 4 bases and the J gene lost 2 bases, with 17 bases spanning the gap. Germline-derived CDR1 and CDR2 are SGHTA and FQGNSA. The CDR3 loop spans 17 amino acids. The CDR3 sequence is CASSSRTGTGNTGELFF. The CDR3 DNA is TGTGCCAGCAGCTCACGAACCGGGACGGGTAACACCGGGGAGCTGTTTTTT.